This TCR beta chain was profiled in a study of shared clonotypes between healthy human individuals. As to this clone: The antigen remains undetermined.

The CDR3 is 13 amino acids. Trimming cost V 2 bases and J 6 bases, with 10 bases left between them. Per the germline V gene, CDR1 is SGHKS and CDR2 is YYEKEE (reference sequence). The repertoire was sequenced with immunoSEQ multiplex PCR; TCRdb's copy has only in-frame clones and lacks some. Here the sample spans roughly 1.4 million clones, about 98.5% being singletons. Regarding the study as a whole: Sequencing depth was predicted to influence how clonotypes are shared among donors.

The TCR was taken from a young man in good health. The genes are TRBV5-5 and TRBJ2-3, with D tentatively TRBD1 (6 bases). Sequenced input: naive CD4+ T cells sorted from blood. This sample's subset: CD45RA+ positively selected. In DNA form, the CDR3 reads TGTGCCAGCAGCTTTTTAAGGGGGGATACGCAGTATTTT. It yields the protein CASSFLRGDTQYF. The full variable domain, its missing parts supplied by reference TRBV5-5 and TRBJ2-3, is DAGVTQSPTHLIKTRGQQVTLRCSPISGHKSVSWYQQVLGQGPQFIFQYYEKEERGRGNFPDRFSARQFPNYSSELNVNALLLGDSALYLCASSFLRGDTQYFGPGTRLTVL.